This T cell receptor (beta chain) was observed in a study of blood T cell repertoires in COVID-19. Turning to the study itself: From T cells, B-cell-depleted T cells, or PBMCs came the material, which was cDNA or gDNA.

CDR1 and CDR2 (germline): MNHEY, SMNVEV (reference sequence). CDR3 length: 14 amino acids. V lost 2 bases and J lost 4, with 11 bases in between. In the authors' workflow: Nucleated cell counts were estimated from reference gene primer amplification. Only in-frame clones appear in the TCRdb table, and some are missing; sequencing was by immunoSEQ multiplex PCR. V and J calls and clone size are given by that table; D and trimming were obtained from the DNA. The table includes 200,000 to 250,000 clones, roughly 80% detected once. This clonotype was sampled from a woman in her seventies with acute or convalescent COVID-19. The sequenced sample consisted of peripheral blood. This chain links TRBV27 with TRBJ1-1, with D maybe TRBD1 (5 bases). CDR3 loop: CASSLRGLGTEAFF. The CDR3 DNA is TGTGCCAGCAGTTTACGGGGGTTAGGCACTGAAGCTTTCTTT.